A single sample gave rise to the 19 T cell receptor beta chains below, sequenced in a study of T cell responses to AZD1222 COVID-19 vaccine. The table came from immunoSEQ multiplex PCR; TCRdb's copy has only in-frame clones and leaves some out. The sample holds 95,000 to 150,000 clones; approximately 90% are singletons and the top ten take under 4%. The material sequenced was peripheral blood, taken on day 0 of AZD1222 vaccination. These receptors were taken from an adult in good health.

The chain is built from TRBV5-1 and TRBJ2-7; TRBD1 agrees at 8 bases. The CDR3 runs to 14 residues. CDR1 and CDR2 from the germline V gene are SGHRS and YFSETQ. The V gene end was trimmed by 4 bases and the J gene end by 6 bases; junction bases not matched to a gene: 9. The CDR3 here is CASSPGTGPLEQYF. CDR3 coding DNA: TGCGCCAGCAGCCCCGGGACAGGCCCCCTCGAGCAGTACTTC.

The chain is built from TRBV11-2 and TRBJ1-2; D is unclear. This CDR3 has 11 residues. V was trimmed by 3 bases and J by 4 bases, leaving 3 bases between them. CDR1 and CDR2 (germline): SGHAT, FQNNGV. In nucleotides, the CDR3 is TGTGCCAGCAGCTTGGGCTATGGCTACACCTTC. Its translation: CASSLGYGYTF.

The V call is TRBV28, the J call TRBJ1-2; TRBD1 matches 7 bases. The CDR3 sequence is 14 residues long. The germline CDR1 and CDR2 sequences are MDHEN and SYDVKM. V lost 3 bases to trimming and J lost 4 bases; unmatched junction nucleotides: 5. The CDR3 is CASSLVDRIYGYTF. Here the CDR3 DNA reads TGTGCCAGCAGTTTGGTGGACAGGATCTATGGCTACACCTTC.

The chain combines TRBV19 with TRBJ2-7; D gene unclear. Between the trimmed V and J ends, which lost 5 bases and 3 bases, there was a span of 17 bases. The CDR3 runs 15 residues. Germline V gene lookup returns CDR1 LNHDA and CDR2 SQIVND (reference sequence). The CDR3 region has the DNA TGTGCCAGTAGTGAGACCGGAAGCCTCATCTACGAGCAGTACTTC. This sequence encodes CASSETGSLIYEQYF.

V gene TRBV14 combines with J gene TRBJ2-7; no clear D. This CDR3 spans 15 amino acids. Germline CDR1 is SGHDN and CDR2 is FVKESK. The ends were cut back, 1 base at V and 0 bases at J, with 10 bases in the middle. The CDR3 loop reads CASSQVSGFSYEQYF. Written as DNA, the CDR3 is TGTGCCAGCAGCCAAGTCTCAGGTTTCTCCTACGAGCAGTACTTC.

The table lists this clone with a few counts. The CDR3 DNA reads as TGCAGTGCTAGTTGGGGGCTGGAGCTGTTTTTT. Residues: CSASWGLELFF. The chain employs TRBV20-1 and TRBJ1-4; perhaps TRBD1 as D (6 bases). Matching the DNA end better, TRBJ2-2 makes the J call doubtful. The CDR3 sequence is 11 residues long. Germline CDR1 and CDR2: DFQATT and SNEGSKA (reference sequence).

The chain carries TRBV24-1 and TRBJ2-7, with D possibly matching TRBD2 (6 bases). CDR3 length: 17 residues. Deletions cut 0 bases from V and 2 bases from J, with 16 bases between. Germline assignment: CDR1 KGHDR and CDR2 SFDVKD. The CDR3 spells CATSDLRYGSLAYEQYF. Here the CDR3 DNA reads TGTGCCACCAGTGATTTGCGATACGGGAGCCTTGCCTACGAGCAGTACTTC.

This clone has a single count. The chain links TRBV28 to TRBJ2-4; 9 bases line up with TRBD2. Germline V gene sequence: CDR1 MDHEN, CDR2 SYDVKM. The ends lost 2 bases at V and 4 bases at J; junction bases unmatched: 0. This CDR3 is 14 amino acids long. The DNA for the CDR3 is TGTGCCAGCAGTTTAGCGGGAGGGAAAAACATTCAGTACTTC. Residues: CASSLAGGKNIQYF.

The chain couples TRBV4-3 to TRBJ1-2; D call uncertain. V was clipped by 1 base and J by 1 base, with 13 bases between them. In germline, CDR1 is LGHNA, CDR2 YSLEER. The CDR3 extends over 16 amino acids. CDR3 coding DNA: TGCGCCAGCAGCCAAGCAGCAGGCCTCTTTAACTATGGCTACACCTTC. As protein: CASSQAAGLFNYGYTF.

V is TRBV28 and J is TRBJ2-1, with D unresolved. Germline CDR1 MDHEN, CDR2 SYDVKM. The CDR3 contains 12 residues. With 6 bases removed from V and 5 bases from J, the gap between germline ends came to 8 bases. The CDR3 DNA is TGTGCCAGCAGCCGCCAGGACAATGAGCAGTTCTTC. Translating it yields CASSRQDNEQFF.

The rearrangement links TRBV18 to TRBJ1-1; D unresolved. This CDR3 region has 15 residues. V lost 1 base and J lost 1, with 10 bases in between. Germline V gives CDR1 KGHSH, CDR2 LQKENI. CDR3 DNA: TGTGCCAGCTCACCACAAGGTCGGCGGAACACTGAAGCTTTCTTT. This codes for CASSPQGRRNTEAFF.

The CDR3 DNA sequence: TGTGCCAGCCGACGGGGGCACGAGCAGTACTTC. This sequence encodes CASRRGHEQYF. V usage is TRBV28 and J usage is TRBJ2-7, with D possibly called TRBD1 or TRBD2 (6 bases each). There are 11 residues in the CDR3. Trimming stripped 8 bases from V and 5 bases from J, with 10 bases between. Looked up from germline, CDR1 is MDHEN and CDR2 is SYDVKM.

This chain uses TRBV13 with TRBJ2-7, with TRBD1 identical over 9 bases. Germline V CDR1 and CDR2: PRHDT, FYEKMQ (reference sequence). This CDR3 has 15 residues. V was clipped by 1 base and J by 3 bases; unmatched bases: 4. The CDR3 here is CASSLEGTGNYEQYF. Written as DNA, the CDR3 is TGTGCCAGCAGCTTAGAAGGGACAGGGAACTACGAGCAGTACTTC.

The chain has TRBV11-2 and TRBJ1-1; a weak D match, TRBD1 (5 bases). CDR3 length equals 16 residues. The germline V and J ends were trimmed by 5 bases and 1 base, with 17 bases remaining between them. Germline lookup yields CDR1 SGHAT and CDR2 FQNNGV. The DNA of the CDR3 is TGTGCCAGCAGCCCTACTAACAGGAAGAGGAACACTGAAGCTTTCTTT. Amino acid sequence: CASSPTNRKRNTEAFF. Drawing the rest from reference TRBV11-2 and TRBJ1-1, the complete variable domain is EAGVAQSPRYKIIEKRQSVAFWCNPISGHATLYWYQQILGQGPKLLIQFQNNGVVDDSQLPKDRFSAERLKGVDSTLKIQPAKLEDSAVYLCASSPTNRKRNTEAFFGQGTRLTVV.

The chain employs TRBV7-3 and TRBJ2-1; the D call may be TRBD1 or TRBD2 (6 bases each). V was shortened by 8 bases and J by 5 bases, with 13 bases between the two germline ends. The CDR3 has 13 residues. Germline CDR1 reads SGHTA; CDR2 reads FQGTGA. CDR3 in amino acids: CASGGPGNNEQFF. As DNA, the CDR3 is TGTGCCAGCGGGGGGCCCGGGAACAATGAGCAGTTCTTC. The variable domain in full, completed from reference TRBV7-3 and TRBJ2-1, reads GAGVSQTPSNKVTEKGKYVELRCDPISGHTALYWYRQSLGQGPEFLIYFQGTGAADDSGLPNDRFFAVRPEGSVSTLKIQRTERGDSAVYLCASGGPGNNEQFFGPGTRLTVL.

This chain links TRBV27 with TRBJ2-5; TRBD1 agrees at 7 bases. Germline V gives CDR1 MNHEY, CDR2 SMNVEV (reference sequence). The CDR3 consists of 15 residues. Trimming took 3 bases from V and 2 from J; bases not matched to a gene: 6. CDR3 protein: CASSFRDRPQETQYF. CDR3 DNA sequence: TGTGCCAGCAGTTTCCGGGACAGACCTCAAGAGACCCAGTACTTC.

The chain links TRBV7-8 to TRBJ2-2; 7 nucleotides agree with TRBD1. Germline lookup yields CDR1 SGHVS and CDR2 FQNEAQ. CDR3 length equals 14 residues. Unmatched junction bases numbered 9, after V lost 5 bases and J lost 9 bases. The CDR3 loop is CASSRDRAHRELFF. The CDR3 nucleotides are TGTGCCAGCAGCCGCGACAGGGCTCATCGGGAGCTGTTTTTT. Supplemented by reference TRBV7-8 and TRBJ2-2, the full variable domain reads GAGVSQSPRYKVAKRGQDVALRCDPISGHVSLFWYQQALGQGPEFLTYFQNEAQLDKSGLPSDRFFAERPEGSVSTLKIQRTQQEDSAVYLCASSRDRAHRELFFGEGSRLTVL.

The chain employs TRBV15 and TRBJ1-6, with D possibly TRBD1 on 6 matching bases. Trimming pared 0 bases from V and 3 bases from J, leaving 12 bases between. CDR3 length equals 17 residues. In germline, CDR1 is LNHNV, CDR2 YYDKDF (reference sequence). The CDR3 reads CATSRDPRGYYNSPLHF. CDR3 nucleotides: TGTGCCACCAGCAGAGACCCAAGGGGGTACTATAATTCACCCCTCCACTTT.

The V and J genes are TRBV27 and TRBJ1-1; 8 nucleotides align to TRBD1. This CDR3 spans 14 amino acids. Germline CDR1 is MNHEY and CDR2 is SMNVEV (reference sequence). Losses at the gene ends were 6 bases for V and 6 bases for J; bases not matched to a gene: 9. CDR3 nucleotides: TGTGCCAGCAGCCTAGGACAGGGCCGGGCTGAAGCTTTCTTT. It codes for CASSLGQGRAEAFF.